This T cell receptor beta chain was captured by sequencing in a study of cytomegalovirus exposure and HLA in healthy donors. Findings and limits, study-wide: The listing of roughly 160 TCR beta chains classed them as cytomegalovirus-associated.

CDR1 LNHDA and CDR2 SQIVND come from the germline V gene (reference sequence). The CDR3 extends over 16 amino acids. V gave up 3 bases and J gave up 0 bases, with 13 bases separating them. Clones were read by immunoSEQ multiplex PCR, and TCRdb kept only the in-frame ones, dropping some. This sample has 250,000 to 300,000 clones, with about 86% found just once. Turning to this clone: No antigen is known for it.

The sequenced sample consisted of PBMCs. This clonotype was sampled from a woman younger than 30 in good health and CMV-seronegative. The chain has TRBV19 and TRBJ2-3; D gene uncertain. This chain's CDR3 is CASSITLLQSTDTQYF. DNA of the CDR3: TGTGCCAGTAGTATCACCCTTTTACAGAGCACAGATACGCAGTATTTT. The whole variable domain, filled in from reference TRBV19 and TRBJ2-3, reads DGGITQSPKYLFRKEGQNVTLSCEQNLNHDAMYWYRQDPGQGLRLIYYSQIVNDFQKGDIAEGYSVSREKKESFPLTVTSAQKNPTAFYLCASSITLLQSTDTQYFGPGTRLTVL.